Below, 31 T cell receptor beta chains from the same sample are listed, as sequenced in a study. Treg sorting used a CD4+CD25+CD127-/low gate. TCRdb analysed the 5' RACE reads with MiXCR anew, one entry per CDR3 protein. The sample includes roughly 10,000 distinct CDR3 sequences, 14% of them seen just once. The sequenced material came from Tregs sorted from blood. The origin of the receptors is a female donor with breast cancer.

This clonotype was detected a few times. The CDR3 protein is CASSLSGGSNQPQHF. CDR3 bases: TGTGCCAGCAGTTTATCAGGGGGGAGCAATCAGCCCCAGCATTTT. The chain has TRBV28 and TRBJ1-5, with 7 bases aligning to TRBD1. The CDR3 runs 15 residues. V lost 1 base and J lost 1; bases outside the gene matches: 1. Germline CDR1 MDHEN, CDR2 SYDVKM. Filled out from reference TRBV28 and TRBJ1-5, the complete variable domain reads DVKVTQSSRYLVKRTGEKVFLECVQDMDHENMFWYRQDPGLGLRLIYFSYDVKMKEKGDIPEGYSVSREKKERFSLILESASTNQTSMYLCASSLSGGSNQPQHFGDGTRLSIL.

Many counts were recorded for this clonotype. The rearrangement links TRBV5-1 to TRBJ2-1; TRBD2 agrees at 9 bases. The germline gives CDR1 SGHRS, CDR2 YFSETQ. V was clipped by 1 base and J by 4 bases; unmatched bases: 9. The CDR3 has 17 residues. CDR3 bases: TGCGCCAGCAGCTTGTGGGATAGCGGGAGTGGGTACAATGAGCAGTTCTTC. Its protein is CASSLWDSGSGYNEQFF.

This clonotype has a handful of counts. A much larger clone differs from this one at a single base, so this may be a read error. The chain is built from TRBV7-3 and TRBJ2-1; TRBD2 agrees at 7 bases. Germline V gene data show CDR1 as SGHTA and CDR2 as FQGTGA. This CDR3 contains 17 residues. V was clipped by 3 bases and J by 6 bases; unmatched bases: 14. For the CDR3, the DNA is TGTGCCAGCAGCTTGTTTGGGAGCGGGAAGGTTGGCAATGAGCAGTTCTTC. As protein: CASSLFGSGKVGNEQFF. Full variable domain (rest looked up from reference TRBV7-3 and TRBJ2-1): GAGVSQTPSNKVTEKGKYVELRCDPISGHTALYWYRQSLGQGPEFLIYFQGTGAADDSGLPNDRFFAVRPEGSVSTLKIQRTERGDSAVYLCASSLFGSGKVGNEQFFGPGTRLTVL.

By sample fraction, this clonotype is medium-sized. This rearrangement joins TRBV12-3 or TRBV12-4 to TRBJ1-1, with 9 bases identical to TRBD1. This CDR3 spans 14 amino acids. Trimming took 6 bases from V and 7 from J; bases not matched to a gene: 9. The CDR3 region has the DNA TGTGCCAGCAGCACCCACAGGGGGCCTCGTGAAGCTTTCTTT. This encodes CASSTHRGPREAFF.

This clonotype appeared many times. Since a much larger clone is just one base distant, this may be a read error. No conserved phenylalanine or tryptophan ends this CDR3, so it is likely a read error. The chain carries TRBV20-1 and TRBJ1-1; TRBD1 is a possible D gene (5 bases). The V end lost 3 bases, the J end lost 3 bases, and 11 bases lay between the germline ends. The CDR3 extends over 13 amino acids. Germline CDR1 is DFQATT and CDR2 is SNEGSKA (reference sequence). The CDR3 loop reads CSASAQGDTEAFL. For the CDR3, the DNA is TGCAGTGCTAGTGCGCAGGGCGACACTGAAGCTTTCCTT.

A few counts support this clonotype. It may be a read error: a sequence one base away is much more abundant. This chain uses TRBV20-1 with TRBJ1-5, with TRBD1 as a possible D gene (6 bases). Germline V gene sequence: CDR1 DFQATT, CDR2 SNEGSKA (reference sequence). The CDR3 is 13 amino acids. CDR3 loop: CRAQGGGDQPQHF. The CDR3 coding sequence is TGCAGGGCACAGGGTGGAGGCGATCAGCCCCAGCATTTT.

The sample holds many counts of this clonotype. The genes are TRBV11-3 and TRBJ1-6; perhaps TRBD1 as D (6 bases). The germline V gene has CDR1 SGHNT and CDR2 YENEEA. With 5 bases removed from V and 6 bases from J, the gap between germline ends came to 11 bases. The CDR3 is 14 residues long. CDR3 in DNA: TGTGCCAGCAGCCTGGACAGCTTTAATTCACCCCTCCACTTT. Residues: CASSLDSFNSPLHF. Full variable domain (remainder filled in from reference TRBV11-3 and TRBJ1-6): EAGVVQSPRYKIIEKKQPVAFWCNPISGHNTLYWYLQNLGQGPELLIRYENEEAVDDSQLPKDRFSAERLKGVDSTLKIQPAELGDSAVYLCASSLDSFNSPLHFGNGTRLTVT.

Of note for this clonotype: Just one base apart from a much larger clone, this may be a read error. This sequence joins TRBV5-1 and TRBJ2-7; maybe TRBD2 (5 bases). Germline V gene data show CDR1 as SGHRS and CDR2 as YFSETQ. This CDR3 contains 13 residues. The ends were cut back, 2 bases at V and 4 bases at J, with 10 bases in the middle. CDR3 protein: CASSFEGPYEQYF. The DNA of the CDR3 is TGCGCCAGCAGCTTCGAGGGCCCTTACGAGCAGTACTTC.

Turning to this clonotype: A much larger clone lies one base from this, so it may be a read error. The V gene is TRBV20-1, the J gene TRBJ2-1; D is possibly TRBD2 (6 bases). The CDR3 is made up of 16 amino acids. Germline CDR1 and CDR2: DFQATT and SNEGSKA (reference sequence). V gave up 3 bases and J gave up 4 bases, with 19 bases separating them. The DNA for the CDR3 is TGCAGTGCTAGCAGGCCTAGGGGACTCGTTTACAATGAGCAGTTCTTC. It encodes CSASRPRGLVYNEQFF.

This clonotype was recorded at least ten times. J is TRBJ2-5 and V is TRBV20-1, with D possibly matching TRBD1 (6 bases). Per germline, CDR1 DFQATT and CDR2 SNEGSKA (reference sequence). The CDR3 contains 15 residues. Trimming took 1 base from V and 3 from J, leaving 15 bases between them. The CDR3 spells CSARGLWTAKETQYF. The CDR3, as DNA: TGCAGTGCTAGAGGTCTATGGACAGCTAAAGAGACCCAGTACTTC.

On this clonotype: A read error is possible here, since a much larger clone lies one base away. V gene TRBV15 combines with J gene TRBJ2-1, with a weak D call TRBD2 (5 bases). CDR1 LNHNV and CDR2 YYDKDF come from the germline V gene (reference sequence). V was pared by 8 bases and J by 0 bases, with 20 bases between. CDR3 size: 17 residues. In nucleotides, the CDR3 is TGTGCCACCGGCACGGAGCGGAGCGGCCGCTCCTACAATGAGCAGTTCTTC. Translating gives CATGTERSGRSYNEQFF. Drawing the rest from reference TRBV15 and TRBJ2-1, the complete variable domain is DAMVIQNPRYQVTQFGKPVTLSCSQTLNHNVMYWYQQKSSQAPKLLFHYYDKDFNNEADTPDNFQSRRPNTSFCFLDIRSPGLGDTAMYLCATGTERSGRSYNEQFFGPGTRLTVL.

There are a few counts of this clonotype. A much larger clone lies one base from this, so it may be a read error. The chain couples TRBV12-3 or TRBV12-4 to TRBJ2-2, with D possibly TRBD2 on 5 matching bases. The CDR3 loop spans 13 amino acids. This chain's CDR3 is CASSISDVGEPFF. DNA for the CDR3: TGTGCCAGCAGCATTAGCGACGTCGGGGAGCCGTTTTTT.

The chain uses TRBV30 and TRBJ2-5; tentative D call: TRBD2 (5 bases). CDR1 and CDR2 from the germline V gene are GTSNPN and SVGIG (reference sequence). This CDR3 is 14 amino acids long. Trimming pared 5 bases from V and 1 base from J, leaving 14 bases between. The CDR3, as DNA: TGTGCCTGGGAGGAGGCCGGCATCCAAGAGACCCAGTACTTC. This encodes CAWEEAGIQETQYF. Filled out from reference TRBV30 and TRBJ2-5, the complete variable domain reads SQTIHQWPATLVQPVGSPLSLECTVEGTSNPNLYWYRQAAGRGLQLLFYSVGIGQISSEVPQNLSASRPQDRQFILSSKKLLLSDSGFYLCAWEEAGIQETQYFGPGTRLLVL.

The V and J genes are TRBV12-3 or TRBV12-4 and TRBJ2-3; 13 bases map to TRBD2. After removal of 6 bases from V and 4 bases from J, the junction contained 4 bases not matched to a gene. The CDR3 runs 15 residues. The CDR3 reads CASSRTSGRADTQYF. Written as DNA, the CDR3 is TGTGCCAGCAGCCGGACTAGCGGGAGAGCAGATACGCAGTATTTT.

This clonotype is labeled as medium-sized. V is TRBV28 and J is TRBJ1-5, with D tentatively TRBD1 (5 bases). This CDR3 is built from 13 residues. The germline gives CDR1 MDHEN, CDR2 SYDVKM. Deletions cut 6 bases from V and 1 base from J, with 7 bases between. The CDR3 sequence is CASRWDSNQPQHF. Here the CDR3 DNA reads TGTGCCAGCAGATGGGACAGCAATCAGCCCCAGCATTTT.

A few counts support this clonotype. The J gene is TRBJ1-2, the V gene TRBV6-2 or TRBV6-3; D remains unclear. This CDR3 region has 11 residues. The V and J ends lost 5 bases and 7 bases respectively, with 8 bases between them. Per the germline V gene, CDR1 is MNHEY and CDR2 is SVGEGT. CDR3 in DNA: TGTGCCAGCAGTACGATGGGTGGCTACACCTTC. Encoded protein: CASSTMGGYTF.

This clonotype was seen more than once but under ten times. A single base separates this from a much larger clone, so it may be a read error. The V call is TRBV5-6, the J call TRBJ2-5; D possibly corresponds to TRBD1 (5 bases). The CDR3 is 13 amino acids. The V gene's germline CDR1 is SGHDT and CDR2 YYEEEE. Trimming stripped 4 bases from V and 5 bases from J, with 12 bases between. The CDR3: CASSVRARETQYF. The CDR3 nucleotides are TGTGCCAGCAGCGTCAGGGCGAGGGAGACCCAGTACTTC.

In its sample, this clonotype is medium-sized (0.01 to 0.1%). The gene calls are TRBV3-1 and TRBJ2-5; 10 nucleotides match TRBD2. Germline V gene lookup returns CDR1 LGHDT and CDR2 YNNKEL (reference sequence). V shed 5 bases, J shed 3 bases, and the junction held 3 bases outside the gene matches. The CDR3 has 14 residues. The CDR3 region has the DNA TGTGCCAGCAGCTTTACTAGCGGGAAAGAGACCCAGTACTTC. Protein sequence: CASSFTSGKETQYF.

This chain links TRBV5-1 with TRBJ2-1; 11 nucleotides line up with TRBD2. There are 19 residues in the CDR3. The trim removed 4 bases at V and 8 bases at J, leaving 20 bases unmatched. Germline assignment: CDR1 SGHRS and CDR2 YFSETQ. The CDR3 protein is CASSASISGRAKFSDEQFF. Written as DNA, the CDR3 is TGCGCCAGCAGCGCCTCTATTAGCGGGAGGGCCAAGTTCTCAGATGAGCAGTTCTTC. The full variable domain, in which reference TRBV5-1 and TRBJ2-1 provide the parts outside the CDR3, is KAGVTQTPRYLIKTRGQQVTLSCSPISGHRSVSWYQQTPGQGLQFLFEYFSETQRNKGNFPGRFSGRQFSNSRSEMNVSTLELGDSALYLCASSASISGRAKFSDEQFFGPGTRLTVL.

Within the sample, this clonotype is medium-sized. The chain carries TRBV7-2 and TRBJ2-7, with a weak D call TRBD1 (5 bases). This CDR3 contains 15 residues. Germline V lookup: CDR1 SGHTA, CDR2 FQGNSA. V lost 5 bases and J 0 bases, leaving 14 bases between the germline ends. The CDR3 region has the DNA TGTGCCAGCAGCGAGTACAGGCGAAGCTCCTACGAGCAGTACTTC. This translates into CASSEYRRSSYEQYF.

This clonotype is medium-sized by share. The J gene is TRBJ2-7, the V gene TRBV20-1; TRBD2 is a possible D gene (6 bases). Trimming left V 6 bases short and J 2 bases short, with 17 bases between. The CDR3 is 14 residues long. CDR1 is DFQATT and CDR2 is SNEGSKA in the germline V gene (reference sequence). CDR3 loop: CSATSGDFTYEQYF. Written as DNA, the CDR3 is TGCAGTGCCACCTCGGGAGACTTTACCTACGAGCAGTACTTC.

In its sample, this clonotype is medium-sized. The V call is TRBV5-1, the J call TRBJ2-7, with D perhaps given as TRBD1 or TRBD2 (7 bases each). V was trimmed by 4 bases and J by 6 bases, leaving 14 bases between them. The germline V gene encodes CDR1 SGHRS and CDR2 YFSETQ. The CDR3 loop spans 13 amino acids. Here the CDR3 DNA reads TGCGCCAGCAGCCCAGGGGGGGTTGCCGAGCAGTACTTC. Its translation is CASSPGGVAEQYF.

About this clonotype itself: A read error is possible here, since a much larger clone lies one base away. The chain links TRBV2 to TRBJ1-3; D not resolved. The CDR3 has 13 amino acids. The V and J ends lost 6 bases and 2 bases respectively, with 8 bases between them. The germline gives CDR1 SNHLY, CDR2 FYNNEI. The CDR3 sequence is CASRADAGNTIYF. CDR3 coding DNA: TGTGCCAGCAGAGCAGACGCTGGAAACACCATATATTTT. The variable domain in full, with the rest retrieved from reference TRBV2 and TRBJ1-3, is EPEVTQTPSHQVTQMGQEVILRCVPISNHLYFYWYRQILGQKVEFLVSFYNNEISEKSEIFDDQFSVERPDGSNFTLKIRSTKLEDSAMYFCASRADAGNTIYFGEGSWLTVV.

This clonotype was detected ten times or more. The genes are TRBV18 and TRBJ2-3; 14 positions match TRBD2. CDR3 length: 15 amino acids. V was pared by 4 bases and J by 4 bases, with 1 base of the junction left unmatched. CDR1 and CDR2 from the germline V gene are KGHSH and LQKENI. The CDR3 is CASSLGLAGADTQYF. As DNA, the CDR3 is TGTGCCAGCTCACTGGGACTAGCGGGAGCAGATACGCAGTATTTT. Full variable domain (remainder filled in from reference TRBV18 and TRBJ2-3): NAGVMQNPRHLVRRRGQEARLRCSPMKGHSHVYWYRQLPEEGLKFMVYLQKENIIDESGMPKERFSAEFPKEGPSILRIQQVVRGDSAAYFCASSLGLAGADTQYFGPGTRLTVL.

This clonotype was seen more than once but under ten times. The J gene is TRBJ2-3, the V gene TRBV5-1; 10 bases match TRBD2. CDR1 SGHRS and CDR2 YFSETQ come from the germline V gene. V trimming: 4 bases; J trimming: 0 bases; junction bases outside the gene matches: 5. The CDR3 runs 16 residues. The CDR3 nucleotides are TGCGCCAGCAGCAAGGGACTAGCGTCAAGCACAGATACGCAGTATTTT. As protein: CASSKGLASSTDTQYF.

About this clonotype itself: A read error is possible here, since a much larger clone lies one base away. This chain links TRBV11-3 with TRBJ2-1, with D hard to call. The germline V gene has CDR1 SGHNT and CDR2 YENEEA. CDR3 length: 13 amino acids. The CDR3 DNA is TGTGCCTGCAGCTCAGCTTCCTACAATGAGCAGTTCTTC. Its translation is CACSSASYNEQFF.

This clonotype rates as medium-sized (0.01 to 0.1%). The junction and the germline gene differ at one end; a read error may be behind it. The CDR3 protein is CASSEAKTASPPCF. Written as DNA, the CDR3 is TGTGCCAGCAGTGAAGCTAAGACAGCCTCCCCTCCTTGTTTC. The chain couples TRBV2 to TRBJ2-4; possibly TRBD1 for D (5 bases). Germline V lookup: CDR1 SNHLY, CDR2 FYNNEI. The CDR3 is made up of 14 amino acids.

This rearrangement joins TRBV29-1 to TRBJ2-1, with D perhaps TRBD1 (6 bases). The CDR3 contains 16 residues. The V end lost 0 bases, the J end lost 5 bases, and 17 bases lay between the germline ends. Germline assignment: CDR1 SQVTM and CDR2 ANQGSEA. The CDR3 reads CSVEDPPTAGDNEQFF. Here the CDR3 DNA reads TGCAGCGTTGAAGATCCTCCCACGGCAGGGGACAATGAGCAGTTCTTC.

In its sample, this clonotype ranks as medium-sized. For the CDR3, the DNA is TGCAGTGCTAGACCCTATTCTAGCGGGAGTGCCTACGAGCAGTACTTC. Amino acid sequence: CSARPYSSGSAYEQYF. The rearrangement joins TRBV20-1 to TRBJ2-7, with TRBD2 identical over 10 bases. J lost 2 bases, V lost 2 bases, and 9 bases had no gene match. This CDR3 region has 16 residues. Looked up from germline, CDR1 is DFQATT and CDR2 is SNEGSKA (reference sequence).

With regard to this clonotype: The junction departs from germline at one end; a sequencing error may be responsible. V is TRBV5-1 and J is TRBJ2-1, with 9 bases matching TRBD2. The CDR3 totals 15 residues. CDR1 is SGHRS and CDR2 is YFSETQ in the germline V gene. In DNA, the CDR3 is TGCGCCAGCAGCTTTCCTGCGGGAGGGCATTCTGAGCAGTTCTTT. Its translation: CASSFPAGGHSEQFF.

The sample holds many counts of this clonotype. V and J are TRBV12-3 or TRBV12-4 and TRBJ2-7; D gene ambiguous. The CDR3 length is 13 residues. V lost 9 bases to trimming and J lost 0 bases, with 12 bases between them. CDR3: CARTQRGSYEQYF. As DNA, the CDR3 is TGTGCCAGGACCCAGAGAGGCTCCTACGAGCAGTACTTC.